What follows is one T cell receptor beta chain and its context. Its antigen is currently unknown. From germline, CDR1 is SGHAT and CDR2 FQNNGV. The CDR3 length is 13 residues. V shed 3 bases and J shed 3 bases, with 6 bases lying between them. The sample belongs to a study of T-cell memory formation after mild COVID-19. Study conclusions and caveats: While clones contracting from day 15 to 85 were balanced between CD4 and CD8, later expanders leaned CD4+. Some responding clones appeared in pre-infection memory, suggesting cross-reactive memory joined.

TCRalpha and TCRbeta libraries used 5'RACE with constant-segment primers and UMIs. Each CDR3 protein is one row after TCRdb ran MiXCR on the 5' RACE reads. The data contain 200,000 to 250,000 distinct CDR3 sequences, about 10% of them singletons. The rearrangement uses TRBV11-2 and TRBJ1-5; no definite D call. This TCR was sampled from a man between 18 and 29 years old who had mild COVID-19 (a few samples of this study predate the infection). Cell type and time point are not known. Sequenced material: PBMCs or a T cell subset sorted from them (not recorded which). Written as DNA, the CDR3 is TGTGCCAGCAGCTTGGAAAACAATCAGCCCCAGCATTTT. It yields the protein CASSLENNQPQHF.